Given below is one T cell receptor beta chain in context. This clone showed up just once. Its recognized antigen is unknown. It has no much larger one-base neighbor in the sample; base qualities were not kept. This sample was included in a study of T cell responses to AZD1222 COVID-19 vaccine (dated by TCRdb to the early 2020s). About the full investigation: Because spike-specific TCR depth and breadth did not differ between the two schedules, AZD1222 recipients who got a second dose at roughly 4 weeks were pooled with those who got a second dose at roughly 12 weeks. Trial participants were enrolled into age subgroups of 18-55, 56-69 and 70-plus years, which contained about 150, 27 and 61 TCR-sequenced participants, respectively. A total of about 250 trial participants underwent TCR sequencing, of whom about 210 had received two doses of AZD1222 and approximately 25 had received two doses of the MenACWY control vaccine.

Beyond this particular receptor, the publication reports: Because no samples from the day 14 peak response were available, repertoires could be characterized only after the peak T cell response. The 56-69-year group was small, and its depth increase did not reach significance, likely because of low power. Spike-specific TCR breadth and depth rose significantly after two AZD1222 doses compared with day 0 and with MenACWY recipients. Participants were mostly white British and included more females than males, and it was suggested by the authors that clonal diversity may have been underestimated. Epitopes outside the regions mutated in the B.1.351 and B.1.1.7 variants were reportedly recognized by nearly half of the unique spike-specific TCRs. Conclusions about previously exposed vaccinees were limited because only a handful of AZD1222 recipients were SARS-CoV-2 seropositive at baseline. CD4 TCRs associated with the vaccine covered the entire spike protein, and the dominant responses were in regions 160-218 and 743-854.

The germline V and J ends show losses of 2 bases and 8 bases respectively, and no gene match explains 12 bases of the junction. CDR1 and CDR2, per the germline V gene, are SGHRS and YFSETQ. The CDR3, from cysteine to phenylalanine, totals 17 residues. The CDR3 DNA has 51 bases and is translated from base 1. The time point label for this specimen denotes: baseline before first vaccination. Vaccinee samples were obtained from the UK trials COV001 and COV002, which included a single-blind randomized controlled phase 2/3 trial of AZD1222 (ChAdOx1 nCoV-19) in healthy adults. For TCRbeta chain sequencing, PBMC samples were collected from trial participants at day 0 and at day 28 after the second dose. The CDR3 regions of human TCRbeta chains were subjected to immunosequencing. Per the source publication's procedure: TCRs in the repertoires were matched against a reference library of SARS-CoV-2-specific TCRs that had been generated with the MIRA antigen-specificity platform. Breadth was defined as the fraction of unique TCRs that were SARS-CoV-2-associated, and depth was defined as the fraction of total T cells that were SARS-CoV-2-associated. Using the MIRA data, each spike-specific TCR was mapped to the spike region that the TCR reacts to and placed in a CD4 or CD8 class. Log10-transformed breadth and depth values were compared by one-way ANOVA with Sidak's multiple comparisons tests. Entries here come from immuneACCESS through TCRdb and include only in-frame sequences with V and J called. Some clones fail to appear in such tables; in the studies checked, an unresolved V gene covers under half of the shortfall, and the cause of the remainder is unknown. The D gene and trimming were derived from the DNA, and the V and J assignments and clone size from that table. This sample comprises about 110,000 clones, roughly 89% of them detected only once. Roughly 4.1% of the sample comes from the top ten.

Recombination linked TRBV5-1 to TRBJ1-6, and TRBD1 matches 8 of the central bases. This TCR came from an adult in good health. The sequences come from peripheral blood, collected on day 0 of AZD1222 vaccination. The nucleotides read TGCGCCAGCAGCTTAGGGAACTCCGGGACAGGCGATTCACCCCTCCACTTT. It codes for CASSLGNSGTGDSPLHF.